A single sample gave rise to the 14 T cell receptor beta chains below, sequenced in a study of blood T cell repertoires in COVID-19. Sequencing was performed with immunoSEQ multiplex PCR; in TCRdb, only in-frame clones are kept and a portion is missing. The sample consists of a few hundred thousand clones, around 87% of them appearing once. The sample consisted of peripheral blood. Source of these receptors: a woman aged 55-75 years with COVID-19, enrolled during active disease.

V gene TRBV19 combines with J gene TRBJ1-2, with 9 bases identical to TRBD1. The CDR3 covers 14 residues. V lost 5 bases, J lost 3 bases, and 4 bases stayed unmatched. Looked up from germline, CDR1 is LNHDA and CDR2 is SQIVND (reference sequence). Here the CDR3 reads CASSPTGGDYGYTF. CDR3 coding DNA: TGTGCCAGTAGTCCCACAGGGGGCGACTATGGCTACACCTTC.

V usage is TRBV19 and J usage is TRBJ1-5; TRBD1 matches at 8 bases. Germline V gene data show CDR1 as LNHDA and CDR2 as SQIVND (reference sequence). The CDR3 loop spans 16 amino acids. V shed 7 bases, J shed 6 bases, and the junction held 14 bases outside the gene matches. The CDR3 protein is CASMLGRGRETQPQHF. The CDR3 coding sequence is TGTGCCAGTATGTTGGGCAGGGGGCGCGAGACTCAGCCCCAGCATTTT.

V is TRBV6-5 and J is TRBJ2-2, with D possibly TRBD2 on 5 matching bases. There are 14 residues in the CDR3. The V gene lost 6 bases and the J gene lost 0 bases, with 8 bases spanning the gap. In germline, CDR1 is MNHEY, CDR2 SVGAGI. The CDR3 DNA sequence: TGTGCCAGCAGACGCGGGTCGAACACCGGGGAGCTGTTTTTT. Residues: CASRRGSNTGELFF.

The chain is built from TRBV19 and TRBJ1-5, with a weak D call TRBD1 (6 bases). V lost 0 bases, J lost 2 bases, and 11 bases lay in between. This CDR3 is built from 16 residues. Germline CDR1 LNHDA, CDR2 SQIVND (reference sequence). The chain's CDR3 is CASSIDPPGGNQPQHF. In nucleotides, the CDR3 is TGTGCCAGTAGTATAGATCCGCCAGGGGGCAATCAGCCCCAGCATTTT.

This clone was observed a few times. The chain joins TRBV7-9 to TRBJ1-6; D ambiguous. V lost 1 base and J 7 bases, leaving 11 bases between the germline ends. There are 15 residues in the CDR3. Germline assignment: CDR1 SEHNR and CDR2 FQNEAQ (reference sequence). The CDR3 protein is CASSLEGVRNSPLHF. DNA for the CDR3: TGTGCCAGCAGCTTAGAGGGAGTACGGAATTCACCCCTCCACTTT.

The chain is built from TRBV20-1 and TRBJ2-1, with 12 bases that match TRBD2. Germline values: CDR1 DFQATT, CDR2 SNEGSKA (reference sequence). The CDR3 is 15 amino acids. Trimming cost V 3 bases and J 2 bases; bases outside gene matches: 2. The CDR3 DNA follows: TGCAGTGCTAGTACTAGCGGGGGGACCTACAATGAGCAGTTCTTC. Its protein is CSASTSGGTYNEQFF.

The V and J genes are TRBV7-2 and TRBJ1-2; perhaps TRBD1 as D (6 bases). This CDR3 is built from 16 residues. V was cut by 5 bases and J by 4 bases, with 20 bases left in between. Germline lookup yields CDR1 SGHTA and CDR2 FQGNSA. CDR3 sequence: CASSPPITGSVYGYTF. Written as DNA, the CDR3 is TGTGCCAGCAGCCCACCCATTACAGGGTCGGTCTATGGCTACACCTTC.

The genes are TRBV10-3 and TRBJ2-2; TRBD2 matches 8 bases. Germline CDR1 ENHRY, CDR2 SYGVKD. V lost 6 bases to trimming and J lost 5 bases; unmatched junction nucleotides: 11. The CDR3 has 16 amino acids. The CDR3 bases are TGTGCCATCAGGAAACCCGGGGGGGCCGGGACCGGGGAGCTGTTTTTT. This codes for CAIRKPGGAGTGELFF.

This clone was seen just once. The genes are TRBV9 and TRBJ1-5; 11 bases agree with TRBD1. This CDR3 is 15 amino acids long. V shed 7 bases, J shed 0 bases, and the junction held 3 bases outside the gene matches. Germline CDR1 SGDLS, CDR2 YYNGEE. CDR3 nucleotides: TGTGCCAGCGGGACAGGGGGACTTAGCAATCAGCCCCAGCATTTT. Translating gives CASGTGGLSNQPQHF.

The chain links TRBV5-8 to TRBJ1-5; 7 bases align to TRBD1. V shed 1 base, J shed 3 bases, and the junction held 7 bases outside the gene matches. Germline V gene lookup returns CDR1 SGHTS and CDR2 YDEGEE. This CDR3 spans 16 amino acids. The chain's CDR3 is CASSLRRGQNNQPQHF. The CDR3 region has the DNA TGTGCCAGCAGCTTGCGTAGGGGACAGAACAATCAGCCCCAGCATTTT. The full variable domain, with the rest looked up from reference TRBV5-8 and TRBJ1-5, is EAGVTQSPTHLIKTRGQQATLRCSPISGHTSVYWYQQALGLGLQFLLWYDEGEERNRGNFPPRFSGRQFPNYSSELNVNALELEDSALYLCASSLRRGQNNQPQHFGDGTRLSIL.

The rearrangement uses TRBV7-2 and TRBJ2-2, with D tentatively TRBD2 (6 bases). Germline V gene data show CDR1 as SGHTA and CDR2 as FQGNSA. Trimming left V 1 base short and J 0 bases short, with 12 bases between. The CDR3 has 17 residues. CDR3 residues: CASSLVAGLPNTGELFF. CDR3 DNA: TGTGCCAGCAGCTTAGTGGCGGGGCTACCGAACACCGGGGAGCTGTTTTTT.

The chain couples TRBV5-3 to TRBJ1-4, with D hard to call. TRBV5-3 is flagged as an ORF with uncertain function. V lost 4 bases to trimming and J lost 4 bases, with 11 bases between them. The CDR3 consists of 14 residues. In DNA form, the CDR3 reads TGTGCCAGAAGCCCGACGTCGGGTAATGAAAAACTGTTTTTT. Translating gives CARSPTSGNEKLFF.

The rearrangement uses TRBV30 and TRBJ1-6; tentatively, D is TRBD1 (6 bases). CDR3 length equals 17 residues. CDR1 and CDR2 (germline): GTSNPN, SVGIG (reference sequence). Trimming shortened V by 3 bases and J by 7 bases, and 22 bases separated the two germline ends. CDR3 loop: CAWRYTTGSLSNSPLHF. The CDR3 DNA is TGTGCCTGGAGGTATACTACAGGGTCCCTTTCGAATTCACCCCTCCACTTT. Full variable domain (rest looked up from reference TRBV30 and TRBJ1-6): SQTIHQWPATLVQPVGSPLSLECTVEGTSNPNLYWYRQAAGRGLQLLFYSVGIGQISSEVPQNLSASRPQDRQFILSSKKLLLSDSGFYLCAWRYTTGSLSNSPLHFGNGTRLTVT.

The CDR3 DNA follows: TGTGCCAGCAGCCCAGGGTTTCGCGACTATGGCTACACCTTC. It is translated as CASSPGFRDYGYTF. This chain uses TRBV5-4 with TRBJ1-2, with D tentatively TRBD1 (5 bases). This CDR3 region has 14 residues. V was trimmed by 4 bases and J by 3 bases, leaving 13 bases between them. Germline V lookup: CDR1 SGHNT, CDR2 YYREEE (reference sequence).